This TCR beta chain was captured in a study of cytomegalovirus exposure and HLA in healthy donors. Study-wide background: Out of about 170 million T cells, an earlier analysis found some 120 million unique TCR beta sequences in total. The study, taken as a whole, reports: In a later analysis, a missense DCLRE1C variant was linked to TCR beta V- and J-gene trimming. Of the V segments, some could not be distinguished, including TRBV6-2 and TRBV6-3, and were excluded.

Healthy bone marrow donors supplied every sample. Concerning this clone: Its target is not known.

Trimming removed 3 bases at V and 5 bases at J, with 14 bases between. This CDR3 contains 14 residues. CDR1 is SGHRS and CDR2 is YFSETQ in the germline V gene. It was with 60 Vbeta and 13 Jbeta primers that the PCR ran. This table comes from immunoSEQ multiplex PCR, and its TCRdb copy is limited to in-frame clones, with some not included. This table holds tens of thousands of clones, about three quarters found once. The material sequenced was PBMCs. This sequence was found in a man aged 25-40 years in good health and CMV-seropositive. J is TRBJ2-5 and V is TRBV5-1, with D possibly TRBD2 on 7 matching bases. For the CDR3, the DNA is TGCGCCAGCAGCTCGACGGGGGGCGTGGAGACCCAGTACTTC. Its protein is CASSSTGGVETQYF.